This passage covers 30 T cell receptor beta chains from one sample sequenced in a study of T-cell memory formation after mild COVID-19. TCRdb used MiXCR to reprocess the 5' RACE reads, holding one entry per CDR3 protein. The table lists about 350,000 distinct CDR3 sequences, around 20% of them singletons. The sequencing input was PBMCs or a T cell subset sorted from them (not recorded which). These receptors were collected from a man aged 18 to 30 who had mild COVID-19 (a few samples of this study predate the infection). Cell type and time point are not known.

The rearrangement links TRBV5-1 to TRBJ2-2; no firm D call. Trimming left V 1 base short and J 5 bases short, with 3 bases between. The CDR3 has 12 amino acids. CDR1 is SGHRS and CDR2 is YFSETQ in the germline V gene. Written as DNA, the CDR3 is TGCGCCAGCAGCTTGTGGACCGGGGAGCTGTTTTTT. It codes for CASSLWTGELFF.

The rearrangement joins TRBV7-6 to TRBJ2-3, with a weak D call TRBD1 (6 bases). The ends were cut back, 5 bases at V and 12 bases at J, with 15 bases in the middle. This CDR3 comprises 12 residues. Germline-derived CDR1 and CDR2 are SGHVS and FNYEAQ. The CDR3 is CASSPNRALQYF. DNA of the CDR3: TGTGCCAGCAGCCCCAACAGGGCCCTCCAGTATTTT.

The chain carries TRBV6-2 or TRBV6-3 and TRBJ1-1; D remains unclear. Looked up from germline, CDR1 is MNHEY and CDR2 is SVGEGT. The CDR3 is 13 amino acids. V shed 7 bases and J shed 14 bases, with 23 bases lying between them. As DNA, the CDR3 is TGTGCCAGCAATGCTCCGATATCGTGGAGCCCCTTCTTT. The encoded protein is CASNAPISWSPFF.

The sample holds a few counts of this clonotype. This chain connects TRBV5-6 to TRBJ2-5; D may be TRBD1 (6 bases). Between the trimmed V and J ends, which lost 0 bases and 5 bases, there was a span of 11 bases. The CDR3 consists of 14 residues. Germline CDR1 reads SGHDT; CDR2 reads YYEEEE. CDR3 residues: CASSLATGWETQYF. In DNA, the CDR3 is TGTGCCAGCAGCTTGGCCACAGGGTGGGAGACCCAGTACTTC.

This clonotype was counted a few times. J is TRBJ1-4 and V is TRBV7-2; D not certain. CDR3 size: 15 residues. Per germline, CDR1 SGHTA and CDR2 FQGNSA. The V gene lost 6 bases and the J gene lost 0 bases, with 11 bases spanning the gap. CDR3 in amino acids: CASRPRQATNEKLFF. CDR3 sequence (DNA): TGTGCCAGCAGACCCCGACAAGCAACTAATGAAAAACTGTTTTTT.

This clonotype was counted a few times. The chain employs TRBV3-1 and TRBJ2-1; TRBD2 might be the D (7 bases). The CDR3 totals 17 residues. V dropped 0 bases and J dropped 5 bases, with 17 bases sitting between them. The germline V gene encodes CDR1 LGHDT and CDR2 YNNKEL (reference sequence). The CDR3 spells CASSQDVVGGQDNEQFF. CDR3 nucleotides: TGTGCCAGCAGCCAAGATGTGGTGGGGGGGCAAGACAATGAGCAGTTCTTC.

This clonotype was observed a handful of times. The chain links TRBV4-1 to TRBJ1-2; perhaps TRBD1 as D (5 bases). Per germline, CDR1 MGHRA and CDR2 YSYEKL. The CDR3 covers 15 residues. The V gene lost 0 bases and the J gene lost 3 bases, with 11 bases spanning the gap. This CDR3 is CASSQEGGKYYGYTF. The CDR3 DNA follows: TGCGCCAGCAGCCAAGAGGGGGGAAAGTACTATGGCTACACCTTC.

This clonotype appeared once. The chain employs TRBV11-2 and TRBJ1-5; TRBD1 might be the D (6 bases). Germline V lookup: CDR1 SGHAT, CDR2 FQNNGV. CDR3 length: 14 amino acids. V lost 6 bases, J lost 3 bases, and 12 bases lay in between. CDR3 protein: CASSRGGINQPQHF. CDR3 nucleotide sequence: TGTGCCAGCAGTAGGGGGGGAATCAATCAGCCCCAGCATTTT.

At least ten counts were recorded for this clonotype. The rearrangement joins TRBV2 to TRBJ2-1; D is unclear. The CDR3 contains 10 residues. Germline V gives CDR1 SNHLY, CDR2 FYNNEI. The ends were cut back, 6 bases at V and 10 bases at J, with 7 bases in the middle. The CDR3 here is CASRFREQFF. CDR3 DNA: TGTGCCAGCAGATTTAGGGAGCAGTTCTTC.

The table lists this clonotype with a few counts. The chain links TRBV29-1 to TRBJ2-5; D call uncertain. The V end lost 0 bases, the J end lost 7 bases, and 9 bases lay between the germline ends. Germline V CDR1 and CDR2: SQVTM, ANQGSEA. The CDR3 sequence is 12 residues long. The CDR3 spells CSVEDLEWTQYF. The CDR3 DNA reads as TGCAGCGTTGAAGATCTGGAGTGGACCCAGTACTTC.

The chain has TRBV27 and TRBJ2-7; D may be TRBD1 (7 bases). The V and J ends lost 10 bases and 6 bases respectively, with 16 bases between them. Per germline, CDR1 MNHEY and CDR2 SMNVEV (reference sequence). The CDR3 totals 12 residues. CDR3: CATRRGLGEQYF. For the CDR3, the DNA is TGTGCCACGAGGAGGGGGCTGGGCGAGCAGTACTTC.

The J gene is TRBJ1-1, the V gene TRBV4-3; D uncertain. This CDR3 comprises 15 residues. CDR1 LGHNA and CDR2 YSLEER come from the germline V gene. Between the trimmed V and J ends, which lost 4 bases and 6 bases, there was a span of 18 bases. The CDR3 nucleotides are TGCGCCAGCAGCCCCCGGGTCAGCCCGACACCTGAAGCTTTCTTT. Protein product: CASSPRVSPTPEAFF.

J is TRBJ2-1 and V is TRBV6-2 or TRBV6-3; D gene ambiguous. With 2 bases removed from V and 3 bases from J, the gap between germline ends came to 8 bases. Germline V CDR1 and CDR2: MNHEY, SVGEGT. CDR3 length equals 14 residues. CDR3 sequence: CASSYVGSYNEQFF. The CDR3 coding sequence is TGTGCCAGCAGTTACGTCGGCAGCTACAATGAGCAGTTCTTC.

V is TRBV6-5 and J is TRBJ1-6; D possibly corresponds to TRBD1 (5 bases). Between the trimmed V and J ends, which lost 6 bases and 7 bases, there was a span of 13 bases. The CDR3 spans 14 residues. Germline-derived CDR1 and CDR2 are MNHEY and SVGAGI. CDR3 in amino acids: CASSPRQKNSPLHF. The CDR3 DNA is TGTGCCAGCAGCCCCCGACAGAAAAATTCACCCCTCCACTTT.

This clonotype was found a few times. In DNA, the CDR3 is TGTGCCAGTAGGGGATGGAATGGAAACACCATATATTTT. This gives the protein CASRGWNGNTIYF. This chain links TRBV19 with TRBJ1-3; unclear D gene. The germline gives CDR1 LNHDA, CDR2 SQIVND (reference sequence). CDR3 length: 13 amino acids. V was pared by 6 bases and J by 3 bases, with 9 bases between.

This clonotype was observed a handful of times. V and J are TRBV27 and TRBJ1-6, with D possibly being TRBD1 (5 bases). Trimming left V 2 bases short and J 6 bases short, with 8 bases between. Germline V gene sequence: CDR1 MNHEY, CDR2 SMNVEV (reference sequence). The CDR3 covers 14 residues. This chain's CDR3 is CASSLGGSNSPLHF. CDR3 in DNA: TGTGCCAGCAGTTTAGGGGGGAGTAATTCACCCCTCCACTTT.

The genes are TRBV28 and TRBJ2-5; 11 bases map to TRBD2. CDR1 and CDR2 (germline): MDHEN, SYDVKM. V trimming: 3 bases; J trimming: 5 bases; junction bases outside the gene matches: 5. This CDR3 comprises 15 residues. The CDR3 spells CASSFTSGGVETQYF. CDR3 nucleotide sequence: TGTGCCAGCAGTTTCACTAGCGGGGGAGTGGAGACCCAGTACTTC.

This clonotype occurred a few times. The chain is built from TRBV4-2 and TRBJ1-5; TRBD1 is a possible D gene (5 bases). The CDR3 is made up of 17 amino acids. Trimming shortened V by 1 base and J by 0 bases, and 13 bases separated the two germline ends. Germline lookup yields CDR1 LGHNA and CDR2 YNFKEQ. CDR3 region: CASSQASGTYSNQPQHF. DNA of the CDR3: TGTGCCAGCAGCCAAGCGTCAGGGACCTATAGCAATCAGCCCCAGCATTTT.

V usage is TRBV2 and J usage is TRBJ2-2; D is possibly TRBD2 (6 bases). Trimming stripped 7 bases from V and 6 bases from J, with 15 bases between. CDR1 and CDR2 (germline): SNHLY, FYNNEI. The CDR3 is 14 residues long. In DNA form, the CDR3 reads TGTGCCAGCAAATCGTGGGGGGACGCCGGGGAGCTGTTTTTT. It yields the protein CASKSWGDAGELFF.

The chain couples TRBV20-1 to TRBJ1-2, with D perhaps TRBD1 (5 bases). This CDR3 is built from 11 residues. Per germline, CDR1 DFQATT and CDR2 SNEGSKA (reference sequence). For the CDR3, the DNA is TGCAGCTGGGGCGGGTATGATGGCTACACCTTC. It yields the protein CSWGGYDGYTF.

This clonotype was seen a handful of times. The chain is built from TRBV9 and TRBJ1-3, with no clear D. This CDR3 is built from 14 residues. Germline V CDR1 and CDR2: SGDLS, YYNGEE. V lost 0 bases and J 2 bases, leaving 6 bases between the germline ends. CDR3 coding DNA: TGTGCCAGCAGCGTAGGCGTTACTGGAAACACCATATATTTT. Translation: CASSVGVTGNTIYF.

This clonotype was observed at least ten times. The rearrangement uses TRBV5-1 and TRBJ1-1, with a possible D match to TRBD1 (6 bases). CDR1 and CDR2 from the germline V gene are SGHRS and YFSETQ. The CDR3 has 14 residues. The ends were cut back, 4 bases at V and 6 bases at J, with 16 bases in the middle. The CDR3 DNA reads as TGCGCCAGCAGCCGGGGGCCCAACGACGCTGAAGCTTTCTTT. Residues: CASSRGPNDAEAFF.

This clonotype came up a few times. V is TRBV12-3 or TRBV12-4 and J is TRBJ1-1; the match to TRBD1 covers 8 bases. V lost 6 bases, J lost 3 bases, and 6 bases stayed unmatched. This CDR3 is 14 amino acids long. In DNA form, the CDR3 reads TGTGCCAGCAGGGGACAGGCCAGACACACTGAAGCTTTCTTT. Translating gives CASRGQARHTEAFF.

The gene calls are TRBV7-2 and TRBJ2-3; no clear D gene. This CDR3 spans 12 amino acids. Germline loops: CDR1 SGHTA, CDR2 FQGNSA. Trimming removed 3 bases at V and 10 bases at J, with 11 bases between. The CDR3 DNA reads TGTGCCAGCAGCTTTCCTCAGAGAGCGCAGTATTTT. Translated, it gives CASSFPQRAQYF. The full variable domain, with the rest looked up from reference TRBV7-2 and TRBJ2-3, is GAGVSQSPSNKVTEKGKDVELRCDPISGHTALYWYRQSLGQGLEFLIYFQGNSAPDKSGLPSDRFSAERTGGSVSTLTIQRTQQEDSAVYLCASSFPQRAQYFGPGTRLTVL.

The chain employs TRBV27 and TRBJ2-3, with a tentative D call TRBD2 (5 bases). The CDR3 loop spans 14 amino acids. Deletions cut 6 bases from V and 3 bases from J, with 13 bases between. Germline values: CDR1 MNHEY, CDR2 SMNVEV (reference sequence). CDR3 DNA: TGTGCCAGCAGACTTACTAGTTGGACAGATACGCAGTATTTT. Residues: CASRLTSWTDTQYF.

The chain joins TRBV24-1 to TRBJ2-2, with 8 nucleotides matching TRBD1. Germline V gene data show CDR1 as KGHDR and CDR2 as SFDVKD. J was trimmed by 5 bases and V by 3 bases; bases with no gene match: 4. The CDR3 contains 15 residues. CDR3 sequence (DNA): TGTGCCACCAGTGATCGGACAGGGCTAACCGGGGAGCTGTTTTTT. It translates to CATSDRTGLTGELFF.

This clonotype has a handful of counts. The chain's CDR3 is CGTGTSGTDTQYF. For the CDR3, the DNA is TGTGGAACCGGGACTAGCGGCACAGATACGCAGTATTTT. The chain employs TRBV12-3 or TRBV12-4 and TRBJ2-3; TRBD2 matches at 10 bases. The CDR3 totals 13 residues.

This clonotype was counted only a few times. V and J are TRBV7-6 and TRBJ1-4, with unresolved D. With 3 bases removed from V and 3 bases from J, the gap between germline ends came to 8 bases. The CDR3 spans 14 residues. CDR1 is SGHVS and CDR2 is FNYEAQ in the germline V gene. CDR3 in DNA: TGTGCCAGCAGCTTGTCGGCAGCTAATGAAAAACTGTTTTTT. Amino acid sequence: CASSLSAANEKLFF.

This clonotype was seen a few times. The J gene is TRBJ1-6, the V gene TRBV6-2 or TRBV6-3; D uncertain. The V and J ends lost 6 bases and 10 bases respectively, with 10 bases between them. This CDR3 is 12 amino acids long. Germline-derived CDR1 and CDR2 are MNHEY and SVGEGT. CDR3 sequence: CASSFQYSPLHF. In DNA form, the CDR3 reads TGTGCCAGCAGCTTCCAGTACTCACCCCTCCACTTT.

The chain links TRBV15 to TRBJ2-1; D is possibly TRBD2 (5 bases). CDR1 LNHNV and CDR2 YYDKDF come from the germline V gene (reference sequence). The CDR3 covers 17 residues. Trimming pared 0 bases from V and 4 bases from J, leaving 16 bases between. CDR3 sequence: CATSRDRRISSYNEQFF. The CDR3 DNA is TGTGCCACCAGCAGAGATCGGAGGATATCGTCGTACAATGAGCAGTTCTTC.